The rows below give T cell receptor beta chains drawn from one sample of a study of cytomegalovirus exposure and HLA in healthy donors. The table came from immunoSEQ multiplex PCR; TCRdb's copy has only in-frame clones and leaves some out. This table lists roughly 53,000 clones. Specimen: PBMCs. These receptors were collected from a man aged 18 to 35 in good health and CMV-seropositive. Both conserved end residues are part of each CDR3. A D gene is named only where the DNA matches it firmly. A row's size may be missing; if present it is once, few, many or a size class.

V gene	clone size	J gene	D gene	CDR3 protein	CDR3 DNA
TRBV29-1	-	TRBJ2-5	-	CSVSTVKETQYF	TGCAGCGTGTCTACAGTTAAAGAGACCCAGTACTTC
TRBV18	-	TRBJ2-2	TRBD1	CASSPRQGAAGTGELFF	TGTGCCAGCTCACCCCGGCAGGGGGCCGCTGGCACCGGGGAGCTGTTTTTT
TRBV5-1	-	TRBJ1-1	-	CASSPRQQNTEAFF	TGCGCCAGCAGCCCGAGGCAGCAGAACACTGAAGCTTTCTTT
TRBV7-5	-	TRBJ2-2	-	CVRSRTGTVNTGELFF	TGTGTCAGAAGCCGGACCGGGACAGTCAACACCGGGGAGCTGTTTTTT
TRBV2	-	TRBJ2-5	-	CASSDGRQRQETQYF	TGTGCCAGCAGTGACGGTCGACAGCGACAAGAGACCCAGTACTTC
TRBV5-8	-	TRBJ1-2	TRBD1	CASSERDSTNYGYTF	TGTGCCAGCAGCGAAAGGGACAGCACTAACTATGGCTACACCTTC
TRBV4-2	-	TRBJ2-3	-	CASSQGRETDTQYF	TGTGCCAGCAGCCAAGGCCGGGAGACAGATACGCAGTATTTT
TRBV15	-	TRBJ2-7	-	CATSRDRSRPPEQYF	TGTGCCACCAGCAGAGATAGGTCCAGGCCCCCCGAGCAGTACTTC
TRBV6-6	-	TRBJ1-5	-	CASSYSGGAGGQPQHF	TGTGCCAGCAGTTACTCTGGGGGGGCGGGGGGCCAGCCCCAGCATTTT
TRBV30	-	TRBJ2-2	-	CACPRGNTGELFF	TGTGCCTGCCCCAGGGGGAACACCGGGGAGCTGTTTTTT
TRBV6-1	-	TRBJ2-3	-	CASSELGPGVDTQYF	TGTGCCAGCAGTGAATTAGGACCGGGAGTGGATACGCAGTATTTT
TRBV9	-	TRBJ2-7	TRBD2	CASSVSGATYEQYF	TGTGCCAGCAGCGTTAGCGGGGCGACCTACGAGCAGTACTTC
TRBV10-3	-	TRBJ1-4	TRBD1	CAIKTQGDGENEKLFF	TGTGCCATCAAAACCCAGGGGGATGGAGAAAATGAAAAACTGTTTTTT
TRBV29-1	-	TRBJ2-7	-	CSVSGTSYEQYF	TGCAGCGTTTCCGGGACTTCCTACGAGCAGTACTTC
TRBV27	-	TRBJ2-7	TRBD1	CASSLGVPGTGAYEQYF	TGTGCCAGCAGTTTGGGAGTCCCCGGGACAGGGGCCTACGAGCAGTACTTC
TRBV30	-	TRBJ2-7	TRBD1	CALDRQGPREQYF	TGTGCACTGGACAGGCAGGGGCCGAGGGAGCAGTACTTC
TRBV5-6	-	TRBJ2-1	-	CASSPYEKIYNEQFF	TGTGCCAGCAGCCCATACGAGAAGATCTACAATGAGCAGTTCTTC
TRBV5-8	-	TRBJ2-1	TRBD2	CASSLGSGLEQFF	TGTGCCAGCAGCTTGGGTAGCGGGTTAGAGCAGTTCTTC
TRBV15	-	TRBJ1-2	TRBD1	CATSRDHTPGQNAYGYTF	TGTGCCACCAGCAGAGACCACACTCCGGGACAGAACGCCTATGGCTACACCTTC
TRBV29-1	-	TRBJ2-3	TRBD2	CSVLSSLAGGPGDTQYF	TGCAGCGTCCTCTCCTCTCTAGCGGGAGGGCCGGGGGATACGCAGTATTTT
TRBV7-7	-	TRBJ2-7	-	CASSLDRVNEQYF	TGTGCCAGCAGCTTAGACAGGGTTAACGAGCAGTACTTC
TRBV6-5	-	TRBJ1-2	-	CASSPGGGANYGYTF	TGTGCCAGCAGCCCCGGTGGCGGGGCTAACTATGGCTACACCTTC
TRBV19	-	TRBJ1-1	-	CASMHREGTEAFF	TGTGCCAGTATGCACCGCGAGGGCACTGAAGCTTTCTTT
TRBV28	-	TRBJ2-2	-	CASWEEIPGELFF	TGTGCCAGCTGGGAGGAGATTCCCGGGGAGCTGTTTTTT
TRBV13	-	TRBJ2-7	TRBD1	CASSTTPGQGEQYF	TGTGCCAGCAGCACCACTCCAGGACAGGGAGAGCAGTACTTC
TRBV6-1	-	TRBJ2-7	TRBD2	CASGLLAEETYEQYF	TGTGCCAGCGGTCTGCTAGCGGAGGAAACCTACGAGCAGTACTTC
TRBV13	-	TRBJ2-7	TRBD1	CASSHRDSSYEQYF	TGTGCCAGCAGCCACCGGGACAGCTCCTACGAGCAGTACTTC
TRBV6-4	-	TRBJ2-2	TRBD1	CASSDSGGAGELFF	TGTGCCAGCAGTGACTCAGGGGGCGCCGGGGAGCTGTTTTTT
TRBV28	medium-sized	TRBJ1-1	-	CASKDSKTEAFF	TGTGCCAGCAAGGACAGTAAAACTGAAGCTTTCTTT
TRBV12-5	-	TRBJ2-2	-	CASGLATGELFF	TGTGCTAGTGGTTTGGCAACCGGGGAGCTGTTTTTT
TRBV5-1	-	TRBJ2-7	-	CASSLRSESSYEQYF	TGCGCCAGCAGCCTCCGGTCGGAGAGCTCCTACGAGCAGTACTTC
TRBV4-2	-	TRBJ2-3	TRBD2	CASSPLAGGRGTDTQYF	TGTGCCAGCAGCCCGCTAGCGGGAGGCCGGGGGACAGATACGCAGTATTTT
TRBV15	-	TRBJ1-1	-	CATSRTATEAFF	TGTGCCACCAGCAGGACAGCAACTGAAGCTTTCTTT
TRBV30	-	TRBJ1-3	-	CAWSDTTGSGNTIYF	TGTGCCTGGAGTGATACCACGGGCTCTGGAAACACCATATATTTT
TRBV9	-	TRBJ2-1	-	CASSGREGMTYNEQFF	TGTGCCAGCAGCGGCAGGGAAGGAATGACCTACAATGAGCAGTTCTTC
TRBV28	-	TRBJ2-7	-	CASSYRSTGEQYF	TGTGCCAGCAGTTACCGCTCGACGGGAGAGCAGTACTTC
TRBV5-1	-	TRBJ2-7	TRBD1	CASSFQDRGNEQYF	TGCGCCAGCAGCTTCCAGGACAGGGGCAACGAGCAGTACTTC
TRBV18	-	TRBJ1-2	-	CASSYLGGRGYGYTF	TGTGCCAGCTCGTACCTAGGAGGTCGAGGCTATGGCTACACCTTC
TRBV7-9	-	TRBJ2-1	TRBD2	CASSSRLAGGSNEQFF	TGTGCCAGCAGCTCGCGACTAGCGGGAGGAAGCAATGAGCAGTTCTTC
TRBV5-6	-	TRBJ2-5	TRBD2	CASSLVGGRARETQYF	TGTGCCAGCAGCTTGGTAGGAGGGAGGGCCCGAGAGACCCAGTACTTC
TRBV7-9	-	TRBJ1-1	-	CASSPGHWNTEAFF	TGTGCCAGCAGCCCGGGACACTGGAACACTGAAGCTTTCTTT
TRBV5-6	-	TRBJ1-4	-	CASSATGWDEKLFF	TGTGCCAGCAGCGCCACAGGGTGGGACGAAAAACTGTTTTTT
TRBV6-5	-	TRBJ1-1	-	CATRAYGGEAFF	TGTGCCACCCGTGCGTACGGCGGTGAAGCTTTCTTT
TRBV10-3	-	TRBJ1-5	-	CAIRDSPNQPQHF	TGTGCCATCAGGGACAGTCCCAATCAGCCCCAGCATTTT
TRBV11-2	-	TRBJ2-1	TRBD1	CASSQLQGNEQFF	TGTGCCAGCAGCCAACTACAGGGGAATGAGCAGTTCTTC
TRBV13	-	TRBJ2-3	TRBD1	CASSLEGGSSTDTQYF	TGTGCCAGCAGCTTAGAAGGGGGCTCTAGCACAGATACGCAGTATTTT
TRBV2	-	TRBJ2-1	TRBD2	CACTGTSPTNEQFF	TGTGCCTGCACCGGGACTAGCCCTACCAATGAGCAGTTCTTC
TRBV7-3	-	TRBJ1-1	-	CASSDTGTFRFEAFF	TGTGCCAGCAGCGACACCGGGACATTCAGATTTGAAGCTTTCTTT
TRBV30	-	TRBJ2-2	-	CAGSQGSTGELFF	TGTGCTGGGAGTCAGGGCTCCACCGGGGAGCTGTTTTTT
TRBV2	-	TRBJ2-3	TRBD2	CASSDIGLAGGPDTQYF	TGTGCCAGCAGTGATATAGGACTAGCGGGAGGTCCAGATACGCAGTATTTT
TRBV30	-	TRBJ1-6	TRBD1	CAWNGGVSTGKNSPLHF	TGTGCCTGGAACGGGGGCGTTTCGACAGGGAAAAATTCACCCCTCCACTTT